These 19 T cell receptor beta chains share one sample of origin, sequenced in a study of T-cell reconstitution after alpha-beta-depleted transplantation in children. TCRbeta library construction was performed incorporating unique molecular identifiers. MiXCR was run by TCRdb on the PCR reads, yielding one entry per CDR3 protein. The sample has some 390,000 distinct CDR3 sequences, around 20% seen once. The material sequenced was PBMCs from the stem cell graft donor, taken from the stem cell graft. All receptors come from a human donor who donated a stem cell graft to a child with acute myeloid leukemia.

This clonotype was picked up a small number of times. This chain links TRBV5-5 with TRBJ2-1; possibly TRBD2 for D (6 bases). The V gene lost 2 bases and the J gene lost 5 bases, with 14 bases spanning the gap. Germline V gives CDR1 SGHKS, CDR2 YYEKEE (reference sequence). This CDR3 region has 15 residues. CDR3 residues: CASSFGVAENNEQFF. CDR3 nucleotides: TGTGCCAGCAGCTTCGGGGTAGCGGAGAACAATGAGCAGTTCTTC.

This clonotype was seen at least ten times. The rearrangement uses TRBV9 and TRBJ2-3; no firm D call. This CDR3 is built from 14 residues. V was cut by 2 bases and J by 4 bases, with 11 bases left in between. The germline V gene encodes CDR1 SGDLS and CDR2 YYNGEE. CDR3 in DNA: TGTGCCAGCAGCGTGAGAGTACGGTCAGATACGCAGTATTTT. This codes for CASSVRVRSDTQYF.

J is TRBJ2-2 and V is TRBV24-1, with D unclear. V was trimmed by 1 base and J by 2 bases, leaving 13 bases between them. This CDR3 is built from 17 residues. Germline lookup yields CDR1 KGHDR and CDR2 SFDVKD. Written as DNA, the CDR3 is TGTGCCACCAGTGATTTACCCCGGTTCGGAAACACCGGGGAGCTGTTTTTT. Amino acid sequence: CATSDLPRFGNTGELFF.

This clonotype occurred a few times. The V and J genes are TRBV20-1 and TRBJ2-7, with D possibly TRBD2 on 5 matching bases. V lost 5 bases, J lost 3 bases, and 17 bases lay in between. The CDR3 totals 14 residues. Germline values: CDR1 DFQATT, CDR2 SNEGSKA (reference sequence). CDR3 nucleotides: TGCAGTGCTGGGCCCACGGACTCAGTCTACGAGCAGTACTTC. Its translation: CSAGPTDSVYEQYF.

This clonotype was found a few times. J is TRBJ2-3 and V is TRBV10-3; 8 bases map to TRBD2. Trimming removed 5 bases from V and 0 bases from J; junction bases left unmatched: 1. The CDR3 extends over 14 amino acids. CDR1 and CDR2 (germline): ENHRY, SYGVKD. CDR3 sequence (DNA): TGTGCCATCAGTCCTAGCGGGAGCACAGATACGCAGTATTTT. Amino acids: CAISPSGSTDTQYF.

CDR3 loop: CASRPFVLTETQYF. The CDR3 DNA sequence: TGTGCCAGCAGGCCCTTCGTCCTGACCGAGACCCAGTACTTC. The chain couples TRBV2 to TRBJ2-5; the D is unclear. CDR3 size: 14 residues. With 6 bases removed from V and 5 bases from J, the gap between germline ends came to 16 bases. Per germline, CDR1 SNHLY and CDR2 FYNNEI.

The chain has TRBV29-1 and TRBJ2-5; D is unresolved. The length of the CDR3 is 13 residues. Germline lookup yields CDR1 SQVTM and CDR2 ANQGSEA. V lost 3 bases, J lost 7 bases, and 15 bases lay in between. CDR3 in DNA: TGCAGCGTTGAGGCTCCTCAAGTGGGGACCCAGTACTTC. The encoded protein is CSVEAPQVGTQYF.

This clonotype was detected many times. The chain has TRBV7-9 and TRBJ2-1; 8 bases are a match to TRBD2. Germline loops: CDR1 SEHNR, CDR2 FQNEAQ (reference sequence). Trimming took 4 bases from V and 4 from J; bases not matched to a gene: 3. There are 14 residues in the CDR3. CDR3 sequence: CASSWSGGYNEQFF. The CDR3 DNA follows: TGTGCCAGCAGCTGGAGCGGGGGATACAATGAGCAGTTCTTC.

This chain links TRBV4-3 with TRBJ2-3; D unclear. Between the trimmed V and J ends, which lost 0 bases and 3 bases, there was a span of 4 bases. CDR3 size: 13 residues. From germline, CDR1 is LGHNA and CDR2 YSLEER. CDR3: CASSQETTDTQYF. The DNA of the CDR3 is TGCGCCAGCAGCCAAGAGACTACAGATACGCAGTATTTT.

This clonotype was seen ten or more times. The chain uses TRBV19 and TRBJ2-5; 8 bases are a match to TRBD1. The trim removed 6 bases at V and 2 bases at J, leaving 8 bases unmatched. Germline V gene lookup returns CDR1 LNHDA and CDR2 SQIVND (reference sequence). This CDR3 contains 15 residues. CDR3 bases: TGTGCCAGTAGGGCCGGGGACAGGCGTCAAGAGACCCAGTACTTC. Protein product: CASRAGDRRQETQYF.

J is TRBJ2-7 and V is TRBV20-1; weak D call: TRBD1 (6 bases). V lost 4 bases, J lost 6 bases, and 13 bases lay in between. The CDR3 sequence is 12 residues long. Germline V gene data show CDR1 as DFQATT and CDR2 as SNEGSKA (reference sequence). Here the CDR3 DNA reads TGCAGTGCTATGGGGGCGCTTTCCGAGCAGTACTTC. It specifies CSAMGALSEQYF.

This chain connects TRBV28 to TRBJ2-2; D ambiguous. The CDR3 length is 14 residues. V lost 4 bases and J lost 6, with 12 bases in between. CDR1 MDHEN and CDR2 SYDVKM come from the germline V gene. CDR3 bases: TGTGCCAGCAGTTCCCCAGGATCTTCCGGGGAGCTGTTTTTT. Its translation is CASSSPGSSGELFF.

Many counts were recorded for this clonotype. The chain joins TRBV30 to TRBJ2-7, with D possibly being TRBD2 (5 bases). V lost 0 bases and J lost 6, with 12 bases in between. The CDR3 totals 13 residues. Germline V gene lookup returns CDR1 GTSNPN and CDR2 SVGIG (reference sequence). The CDR3, as DNA: TGTGCCTGGAGTGTACAAGCGGCACTCGAGCAGTACTTC. This encodes CAWSVQAALEQYF.

This rearrangement joins TRBV29-1 to TRBJ2-1; possible D gene TRBD1, 6 bases. This CDR3 is 16 amino acids long. Germline V gene data show CDR1 as SQVTM and CDR2 as ANQGSEA. V lost 1 base to trimming and J lost 0 bases, with 13 bases between them. The CDR3 DNA reads TGCAGCGTTGAAGTTAGAGACAGGTCCTCCTACAATGAGCAGTTCTTC. Protein product: CSVEVRDRSSYNEQFF.

The chain employs TRBV27 and TRBJ2-1, with D uncertain. The CDR3 totals 15 residues. V was cut by 7 bases and J by 2 bases, with 15 bases left in between. The germline V gene has CDR1 MNHEY and CDR2 SMNVEV (reference sequence). CDR3 residues: CASTQTAATYNEQFF. CDR3 nucleotides: TGTGCCAGCACCCAAACGGCGGCCACCTACAATGAGCAGTTCTTC.

This clonotype was seen only a few times. For the CDR3, the DNA is TGCAGCGTGATGGGACCCGGATCCACTGAAGCTTTCTTT. Amino acids: CSVMGPGSTEAFF. V gene TRBV29-1 combines with J gene TRBJ1-1, with D tentatively TRBD1 (5 bases). The CDR3 runs 13 residues. V lost 6 bases, J lost 4 bases, and 15 bases lay in between. In germline, CDR1 is SQVTM, CDR2 ANQGSEA. The variable domain in full, completed from reference TRBV29-1 and TRBJ1-1, reads SAVISQKPSRDICQRGTSLTIQCQVDSQVTMMFWYRQQPGQSLTLIATANQGSEATYESGFVIDKFPISRPNLTFSTLTVSNMSPEDSSIYLCSVMGPGSTEAFFGQGTRLTVV.

This clonotype was recorded a few times. The chain uses TRBV27 and TRBJ2-1; unclear D gene. The V gene lost 2 bases and the J gene lost 4 bases, with 12 bases spanning the gap. The CDR3 spans 15 residues. Germline CDR1 and CDR2: MNHEY and SMNVEV (reference sequence). CDR3 nucleotide sequence: TGTGCCAGCAGTTTAATAGGTCAGGTGTACAATGAGCAGTTCTTC. It specifies CASSLIGQVYNEQFF.

This clonotype was detected many times. V is TRBV20-1 and J is TRBJ2-7; 7 positions match TRBD1. Germline CDR1 reads DFQATT; CDR2 reads SNEGSKA (reference sequence). CDR3 length equals 15 residues. The V gene end was trimmed by 3 bases and the J gene end by 2 bases; junction bases not matched to a gene: 10. CDR3: CSASSHDRAAYEQYF. The CDR3 region has the DNA TGCAGTGCTAGCTCCCACGACAGGGCGGCCTACGAGCAGTACTTC.

The sample holds a few counts of this clonotype. V and J are TRBV29-1 and TRBJ2-1; possibly TRBD2 for D (6 bases). V was shortened by 4 bases and J by 5 bases, with 18 bases between the two germline ends. CDR1 SQVTM and CDR2 ANQGSEA come from the germline V gene. CDR3 size: 15 residues. CDR3 DNA: TGCAGCGTTGGCCCCCGACTAGGTCGTAACAATGAGCAGTTCTTC. Amino acid sequence: CSVGPRLGRNNEQFF.